This record covers a single TCR beta chain. The CDR3 extends over 14 amino acids. J was trimmed by 2 bases and V by 4 bases; bases with no gene match: 3. Per the germline V gene, CDR1 is SNHLY and CDR2 is FYNNEI. The data were taken from a study of cytomegalovirus exposure and HLA in healthy donors. Profiled with immunoSEQ multiplex PCR; TCRdb holds only in-frame clones, not every one. Here the sample spans about 200,000 clones, around 90% being singletons. The chain combines TRBV2 with TRBJ2-7; 9 bases are a match to TRBD2. The sequencing input was PBMCs. This receptor was obtained from a woman aged 18-29 years in good health and CMV-seropositive. The CDR3 protein is CASSVIAGAYEQYF. CDR3 nucleotide sequence: TGTGCCAGCAGTGTAATAGCGGGAGCCTACGAGCAGTACTTC.